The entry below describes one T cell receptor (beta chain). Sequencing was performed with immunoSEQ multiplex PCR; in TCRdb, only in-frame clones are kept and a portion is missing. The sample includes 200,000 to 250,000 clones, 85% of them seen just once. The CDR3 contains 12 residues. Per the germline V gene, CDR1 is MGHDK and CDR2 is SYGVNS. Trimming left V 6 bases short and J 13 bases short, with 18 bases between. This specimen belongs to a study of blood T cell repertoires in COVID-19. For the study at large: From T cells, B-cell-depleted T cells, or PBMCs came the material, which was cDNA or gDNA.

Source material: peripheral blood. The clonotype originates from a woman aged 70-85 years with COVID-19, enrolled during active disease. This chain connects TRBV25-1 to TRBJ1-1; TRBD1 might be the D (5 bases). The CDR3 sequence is CASRGTRGGSFF. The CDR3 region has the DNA TGTGCCAGCAGGGGAACGAGGGGCGGGAGTTTCTTT.